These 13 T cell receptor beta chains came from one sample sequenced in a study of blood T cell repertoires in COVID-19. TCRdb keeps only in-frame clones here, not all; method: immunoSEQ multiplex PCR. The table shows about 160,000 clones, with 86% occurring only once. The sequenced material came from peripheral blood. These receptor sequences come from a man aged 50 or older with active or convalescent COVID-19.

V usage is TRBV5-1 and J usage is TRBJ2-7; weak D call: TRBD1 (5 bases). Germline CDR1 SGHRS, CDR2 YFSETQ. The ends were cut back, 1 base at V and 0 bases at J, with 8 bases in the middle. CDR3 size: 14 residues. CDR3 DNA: TGCGCCAGCAGCTTGCAGGGAAACTCCTACGAGCAGTACTTC. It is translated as CASSLQGNSYEQYF. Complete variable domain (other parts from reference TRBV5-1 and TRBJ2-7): KAGVTQTPRYLIKTRGQQVTLSCSPISGHRSVSWYQQTPGQGLQFLFEYFSETQRNKGNFPGRFSGRQFSNSRSEMNVSTLELGDSALYLCASSLQGNSYEQYFGPGTRLTVT.

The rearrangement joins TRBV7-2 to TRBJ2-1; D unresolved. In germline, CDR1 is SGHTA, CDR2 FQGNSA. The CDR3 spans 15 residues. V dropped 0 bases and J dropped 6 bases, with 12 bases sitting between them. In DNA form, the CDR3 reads TGTGCCAGCAGCTTAGCGGTGGCTTTTGTCAATGAGCAGTTCTTC. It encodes CASSLAVAFVNEQFF.

The DNA for the CDR3 is TGTGCCAGCAGTGAAGACAGGCACGGTGGCTACACCTTC. Translation gives CASSEDRHGGYTF. V is TRBV6-1 and J is TRBJ1-2, with D possibly being TRBD1 (5 bases). Trimming removed 1 base at V and 7 bases at J, with 10 bases between. This CDR3 is 13 amino acids long. CDR1 is MNHNS, CDR2 SASEGT, per germline.

The CDR3, as DNA: TGTGCCAGCTCACCGGGCCAATACGAGCAGTACTTC. Its translation is CASSPGQYEQYF. V is TRBV18 and J is TRBJ2-7; D unresolved. V lost 3 bases and J lost 4, with 7 bases in between. CDR3 length: 12 amino acids. The germline CDR1 and CDR2 sequences are KGHSH and LQKENI.

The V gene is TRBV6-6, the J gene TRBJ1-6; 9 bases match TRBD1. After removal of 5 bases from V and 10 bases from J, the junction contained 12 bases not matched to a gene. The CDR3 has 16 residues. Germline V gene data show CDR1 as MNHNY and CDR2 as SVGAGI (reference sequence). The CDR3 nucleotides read TGTGCCAGCAGTACCCCGGGACAGGGATCAGGCTCACCCCTCCACTTT. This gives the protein CASSTPGQGSGSPLHF.

The CDR3 DNA follows: TGTGCCACGATTCGGACAGGTTTCAGACCCGGGGAGCTGTTTTTT. This encodes CATIRTGFRPGELFF. The rearrangement joins TRBV6-5 to TRBJ2-2; TRBD1 agrees at 7 bases. V was pared by 10 bases and J by 6 bases, with 14 bases of the junction left unmatched. CDR1 and CDR2 from the germline V gene are MNHEY and SVGAGI. The CDR3 consists of 15 residues.

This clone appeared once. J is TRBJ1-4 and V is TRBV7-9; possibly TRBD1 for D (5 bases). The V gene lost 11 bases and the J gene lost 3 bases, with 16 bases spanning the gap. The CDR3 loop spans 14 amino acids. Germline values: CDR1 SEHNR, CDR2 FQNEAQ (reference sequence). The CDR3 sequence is CAVPGGDANEKLFF. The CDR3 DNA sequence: TGTGCCGTACCTGGGGGGGACGCTAATGAAAAACTGTTTTTT.

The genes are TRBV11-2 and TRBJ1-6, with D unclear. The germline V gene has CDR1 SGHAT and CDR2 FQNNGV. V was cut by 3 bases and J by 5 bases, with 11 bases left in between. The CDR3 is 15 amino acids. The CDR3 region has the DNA TGTGCCAGCAGCTTTTTGCGGCCCGATAATTCACCCCTCCACTTT. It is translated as CASSFLRPDNSPLHF.

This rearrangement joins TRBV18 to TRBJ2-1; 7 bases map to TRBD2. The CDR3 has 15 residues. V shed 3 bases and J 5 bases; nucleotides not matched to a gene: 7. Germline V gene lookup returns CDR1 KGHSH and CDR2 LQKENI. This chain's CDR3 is CASSPVASGNNEQFF. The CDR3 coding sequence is TGTGCCAGCTCACCCGTAGCTAGCGGTAACAATGAGCAGTTCTTC.

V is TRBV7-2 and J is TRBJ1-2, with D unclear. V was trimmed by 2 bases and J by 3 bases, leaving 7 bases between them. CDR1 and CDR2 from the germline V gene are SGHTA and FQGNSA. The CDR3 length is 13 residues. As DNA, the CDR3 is TGTGCCAGCAGCTTACAGCGATACTATGGCTACACCTTC. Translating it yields CASSLQRYYGYTF.

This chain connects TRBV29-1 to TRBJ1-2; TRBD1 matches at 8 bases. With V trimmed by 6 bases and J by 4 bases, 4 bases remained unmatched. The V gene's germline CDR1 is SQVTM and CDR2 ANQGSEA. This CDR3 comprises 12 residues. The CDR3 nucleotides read TGCAGCGTGACAGGGGCGGGCTATGGCTACACCTTC. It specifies CSVTGAGYGYTF. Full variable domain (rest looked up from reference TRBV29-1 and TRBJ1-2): SAVISQKPSRDICQRGTSLTIQCQVDSQVTMMFWYRQQPGQSLTLIATANQGSEATYESGFVIDKFPISRPNLTFSTLTVSNMSPEDSSIYLCSVTGAGYGYTFGSGTRLTVV.

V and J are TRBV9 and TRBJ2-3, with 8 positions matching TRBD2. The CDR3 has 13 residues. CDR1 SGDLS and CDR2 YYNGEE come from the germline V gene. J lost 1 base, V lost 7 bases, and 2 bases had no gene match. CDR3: CASAAGGTDTQYF. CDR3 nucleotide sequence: TGTGCCAGCGCAGCGGGGGGCACAGATACGCAGTATTTT.

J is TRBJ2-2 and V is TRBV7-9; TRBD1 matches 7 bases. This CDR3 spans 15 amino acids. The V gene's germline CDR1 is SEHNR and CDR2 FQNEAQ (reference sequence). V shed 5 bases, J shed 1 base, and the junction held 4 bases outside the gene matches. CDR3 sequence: CASSQRTGNTGELFF. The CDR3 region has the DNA TGTGCCAGCAGCCAACGGACAGGGAACACCGGGGAGCTGTTTTTT.